Presented here are 21 T cell receptor beta chains from one specimen sequenced in a study of T-cell memory formation after mild COVID-19. TCRdb reanalysed the 5' RACE reads using MiXCR and keeps one entry per CDR3 protein. The top ten clones hold roughly an eighth of a sample with 150,000 to 200,000 distinct CDR3 sequences, more than 12% of them seen once. Input material: PBMCs or a T cell subset sorted from them (not recorded which). The receptors derive from an adult woman who had mild COVID-19 (a few samples of this study predate the infection). Cell type and time point are not known.

The V gene is TRBV12-3 or TRBV12-4, the J gene TRBJ2-1, with TRBD2 identical over 8 bases. Trimming at V came to 2 bases and at J to 7 bases, leaving 4 bases not matched to a gene. The CDR3 sequence is 14 residues long. The CDR3 sequence: CASSLWAGGNEQFF. In nucleotides, the CDR3 is TGTGCCAGCAGTTTATGGGCGGGGGGTAATGAGCAGTTCTTC.

A few counts support this clonotype. The J gene is TRBJ2-7, the V gene TRBV7-2, with D perhaps being TRBD1 or TRBD2 (5 bases each). V was trimmed by 3 bases and J by 6 bases, leaving 15 bases between them. Germline CDR1 and CDR2: SGHTA and FQGNSA. This CDR3 contains 14 residues. CDR3 sequence (DNA): TGTGCCAGCAGCTTCGAGGGGCCCCAAGGCGAGCAGTACTTC. Amino acid sequence: CASSFEGPQGEQYF.

The table lists this clonotype with a few counts. The V call is TRBV7-2, the J call TRBJ2-3; D call uncertain. V lost 3 bases and J lost 4, with 11 bases in between. CDR1 and CDR2 (germline): SGHTA, FQGNSA. The CDR3 runs to 14 residues. In DNA form, the CDR3 reads TGTGCCAGCAGCTTGCAGATTGGGGCAGATACGCAGTATTTT. Amino acid sequence: CASSLQIGADTQYF. The whole variable domain, filled in from reference TRBV7-2 and TRBJ2-3, reads GAGVSQSPSNKVTEKGKDVELRCDPISGHTALYWYRQSLGQGLEFLIYFQGNSAPDKSGLPSDRFSAERTGGSVSTLTIQRTQQEDSAVYLCASSLQIGADTQYFGPGTRLTVL.

This chain connects TRBV5-1 to TRBJ2-1; D uncertain. CDR3 length: 15 amino acids. The germline V gene has CDR1 SGHRS and CDR2 YFSETQ. Trimming stripped 1 base from V and 1 base from J, with 9 bases between. The CDR3 DNA reads TGCGCCAGCAGCTTGATCGCCCATTCCTACAATGAGCAGTTCTTC. Its translation: CASSLIAHSYNEQFF.

This clonotype has more than one count but fewer than ten. The chain employs TRBV7-3 and TRBJ1-1; D gene ambiguous. CDR3 length: 11 amino acids. Trimming removed 3 bases from V and 5 bases from J, with 4 bases in between. The germline CDR1 and CDR2 sequences are SGHTA and FQGTGA. CDR3 amino acids: CASSFGTEAFF. The DNA for the CDR3 is TGTGCCAGCAGCTTTGGGACTGAAGCTTTCTTT.

This clonotype was observed a handful of times. The V call is TRBV29-1, the J call TRBJ2-1; TRBD1 matches at 9 bases. With 1 base clipped from V and 9 bases from J, the junction kept 10 bases outside the gene matches. The CDR3 totals 15 residues. Germline CDR1 is SQVTM and CDR2 is ANQGSEA. The CDR3 loop is CSVEAGTGRFLEQFF. In DNA, the CDR3 is TGCAGCGTTGAAGCAGGGACAGGGCGCTTCCTTGAGCAGTTCTTC.

This clonotype came up many times. V is TRBV5-5 and J is TRBJ2-1, with D maybe TRBD2 (5 bases). Germline CDR1 and CDR2: SGHKS and YYEKEE (reference sequence). The CDR3 covers 15 residues. The ends were cut back, 0 bases at V and 6 bases at J, with 13 bases in the middle. CDR3 DNA: TGTGCCAGCAGCTTGGAACTAGGTGGAGTCAATGAGCAGTTCTTC. Translation gives CASSLELGGVNEQFF.

This clonotype showed up just once. The chain couples TRBV5-1 to TRBJ2-5, with 7 bases lining up with TRBD1. Germline values: CDR1 SGHRS, CDR2 YFSETQ. The trim removed 1 base at V and 5 bases at J, leaving 8 bases unmatched. The CDR3 is made up of 15 amino acids. CDR3 nucleotide sequence: TGCGCCAGCAGCTTGATCCGGGGCAGGGGGGAGACCCAGTACTTC. Amino acids: CASSLIRGRGETQYF.

The chain has TRBV24-1 and TRBJ2-2; TRBD1 matches at 7 bases. The V gene end was trimmed by 2 bases and the J gene end by 5 bases; junction bases not matched to a gene: 1. Germline-derived CDR1 and CDR2 are KGHDR and SFDVKD. The CDR3 totals 14 residues. As DNA, the CDR3 is TGTGCCACCAGTGATTGGGACAGAACCGGGGAGCTGTTTTTT. Protein product: CATSDWDRTGELFF.

J is TRBJ2-3 and V is TRBV5-1; the D is unclear. Per the germline V gene, CDR1 is SGHRS and CDR2 is YFSETQ. Trimming left V 4 bases short and J 5 bases short, with 14 bases between. This CDR3 is built from 14 residues. CDR3 sequence reads: CASSRRSYGDTQYF. CDR3 coding DNA: TGCGCCAGCAGCCGTCGCTCGTATGGAGATACGCAGTATTTT.

This clonotype has ten or more counts. This chain links TRBV12-3 or TRBV12-4 with TRBJ2-2; TRBD2 aligns across 7 bases. Unmatched junction bases numbered 10, after V lost 3 bases and J lost 3 bases. The CDR3 totals 17 residues. The CDR3 sequence: CASSFVVRDYHTGELFF. CDR3 sequence (DNA): TGTGCCAGCAGTTTCGTGGTGCGGGACTACCACACCGGGGAGCTGTTTTTT.

The CDR3 DNA is TGCGCCAGCAGCCCTAATCCTCGGCTGGGGATCTACGAGCAGTACTTC. Encoded protein: CASSPNPRLGIYEQYF. The V call is TRBV4-1, the J call TRBJ2-7; D not certain. V was trimmed by 4 bases and J by 3 bases, leaving 19 bases between them. The CDR3 covers 16 residues. Germline CDR1 reads MGHRA; CDR2 reads YSYEKL.

The chain couples TRBV3-1 to TRBJ1-3; D is unclear. V was trimmed by 0 bases and J by 3 bases, leaving 3 bases between them. This CDR3 is 13 amino acids long. The germline V gene has CDR1 LGHDT and CDR2 YNNKEL (reference sequence). CDR3 region: CASSQDVGNTIYF. Written as DNA, the CDR3 is TGTGCCAGCAGCCAAGATGTTGGAAACACCATATATTTT.

The V gene is TRBV12-3 or TRBV12-4, the J gene TRBJ1-2; 8 bases match TRBD1. V was pared by 7 bases and J by 5 bases, with 6 bases of the junction left unmatched. The CDR3 is made up of 13 amino acids. CDR3 bases: TGTGCCAGCATCAGACAGGGGCTGTATGGCTACACCTTC. It specifies CASIRQGLYGYTF.

CDR3 in DNA: TGCGCCAGCAGCCCGGGGGAGGACTATGGCTACACCTTC. Residues: CASSPGEDYGYTF. V usage is TRBV5-1 and J usage is TRBJ1-2, with D perhaps TRBD1 (5 bases). Germline V gives CDR1 SGHRS, CDR2 YFSETQ. The CDR3 totals 13 residues. The germline V and J ends were trimmed by 4 bases and 3 bases, with 10 bases remaining between them.

This clonotype has just a few counts. The gene calls are TRBV20-1 and TRBJ2-1; TRBD2 is a possible D gene (6 bases). The CDR3 spans 14 residues. Germline assignment: CDR1 DFQATT and CDR2 SNEGSKA (reference sequence). V was clipped by 1 base and J by 4 bases, with 11 bases between them. CDR3 sequence reads: CSARGASEYNEQFF. In DNA, the CDR3 is TGCAGTGCTAGAGGGGCTAGCGAGTACAATGAGCAGTTCTTC.

This clonotype has only a few counts. This chain joins TRBV4-1 and TRBJ1-2, with D hard to call. Trimming took 1 base from V and 4 from J, leaving 16 bases between them. Germline V CDR1 and CDR2: MGHRA, YSYEKL. CDR3 length: 16 residues. This CDR3 is CASSQVRREQGYGYTF. For the CDR3, the DNA is TGCGCCAGCAGCCAAGTCAGAAGGGAACAAGGCTATGGCTACACCTTC.

A note on this clonotype: This could be a read error, since a much larger clone is one nucleotide away. The rearrangement links TRBV6-5 to TRBJ1-2; D might be TRBD1 (5 bases). Germline V gives CDR1 MNHEY, CDR2 SVGAGI. The CDR3 extends over 15 amino acids. CDR3 nucleotides: TGTGACAGCAGTTATTACCAGACGGGGGGAAATGGCTACACCTTC. This gives the protein CDSSYYQTGGNGYTF.

This clonotype was seen a few times. The rearrangement links TRBV4-1 to TRBJ2-1, with 8 bases aligning to TRBD2. The V and J ends lost 3 bases and 10 bases, in that order; junction bases with no gene match: 5. CDR3 length equals 13 residues. CDR1 is MGHRA and CDR2 is YSYEKL in the germline V gene. DNA for the CDR3: TGCGCCAGCAGCCAGACTAGCGCGGGGGAGCAGTTCTTC. Protein sequence: CASSQTSAGEQFF.

This clonotype was found a few times. CDR3: CASSPGLGQQETQYF. The CDR3 DNA follows: TGCGCCAGCAGCCCAGGACTAGGACAACAAGAGACCCAGTACTTC. The chain has TRBV5-1 and TRBJ2-5; TRBD2 matches at 7 bases. The V gene end was trimmed by 4 bases and the J gene end by 2 bases; junction bases not matched to a gene: 8. The CDR3 has 15 residues. Germline CDR1 reads SGHRS; CDR2 reads YFSETQ.

In its sample, this clonotype was seen a few times. The genes are TRBV7-6 and TRBJ2-5; D gene unclear. CDR3 length: 17 amino acids. V was pared by 3 bases and J by 5 bases, with 22 bases between. Germline assignment: CDR1 SGHVS and CDR2 FNYEAQ. The CDR3 here is CASSFTQLPLWSETQYF. In DNA, the CDR3 is TGTGCCAGCAGCTTTACCCAACTTCCCCTCTGGTCTGAGACCCAGTACTTC.